Sequencing of this T cell receptor beta chain was carried out in a study of T cell responses to AZD1222 COVID-19 vaccine. Profiled with immunoSEQ multiplex PCR; TCRdb holds only in-frame clones, not every one. In the table there are over 95,000 clones, about 85% of which are singletons. Germline values: CDR1 SGHNT, CDR2 YENEEA. This CDR3 has 14 residues. The ends lost 5 bases at V and 8 bases at J; junction bases unmatched: 5. Study observations and caveats: Unmutated regions of variants are reportedly targeted by nearly half of spike-specific TCRs. None of the repertoires were sampled until the peak T cell response had passed. Donors were mostly white British, more females; clonal diversity possibly underestimated.

For this clone: Its cognate antigen is unknown.

V and J are TRBV11-3 and TRBJ2-2, with 10 bases identical to TRBD2. The receptor was isolated from an adult in good health. This material consisted of peripheral blood, taken on day 0 of AZD1222 vaccination. CDR3 loop: CASSIGTSEGELFF. The CDR3 nucleotides are TGTGCCAGCAGCATTGGGACTAGCGAGGGGGAGCTGTTTTTT.